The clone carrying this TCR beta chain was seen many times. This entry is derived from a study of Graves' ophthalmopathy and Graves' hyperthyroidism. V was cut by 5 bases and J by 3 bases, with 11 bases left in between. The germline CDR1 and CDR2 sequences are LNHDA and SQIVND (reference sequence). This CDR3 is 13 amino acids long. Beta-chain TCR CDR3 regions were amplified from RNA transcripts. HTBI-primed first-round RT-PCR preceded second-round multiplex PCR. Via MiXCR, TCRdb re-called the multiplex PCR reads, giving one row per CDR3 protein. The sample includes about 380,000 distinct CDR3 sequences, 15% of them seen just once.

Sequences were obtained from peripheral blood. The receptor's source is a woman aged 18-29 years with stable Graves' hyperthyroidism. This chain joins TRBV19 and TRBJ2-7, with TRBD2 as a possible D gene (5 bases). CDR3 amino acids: CASSVGGLYEQYF. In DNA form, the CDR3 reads TGTGCCAGTAGTGTGGGCGGACTCTACGAGCAGTACTTC.